This record concerns one T cell receptor (beta chain) sequence. Its antigen is as yet unknown. Only in-frame clones appear in the TCRdb table, and some are missing; sequencing was by immunoSEQ multiplex PCR. The repertoire has about 580,000 clones, 98% of them found once; the top ten carry approximately 0.3%. This sample is drawn from a study of shared clonotypes between healthy human individuals. Points from the study as a whole: Clonotypes not shared had lower generation probabilities than those common to all four donors.

There are 13 residues in the CDR3. V was shortened by 5 bases and J by 3 bases, with 11 bases between the two germline ends. Per germline, CDR1 SQVTM and CDR2 ANQGSEA. Naive CD8 isolation took CD45RO-negative cells positively selected for CCR7 and excluded terminally differentiated effector memory CD45RA+ cells. The TCR sequence derives from a man younger than 45 in good health. The sequenced material came from naive CD8+ T cells sorted from blood. The genes are TRBV29-1 and TRBJ2-1, with D perhaps matching TRBD2 (6 bases). DNA for the CDR3: TGCAGCGTTTTGGCGGGATACTACAATGAGCAGTTCTTC. It codes for CSVLAGYYNEQFF.